This T cell receptor (beta chain) was captured in a study of cytomegalovirus exposure and HLA in healthy donors. The overall study: Clustering assigned 81% of the roughly 400 genotyped donors to the Caucasian-associated ancestry cluster.

Germline assignment: CDR1 SGHNT and CDR2 YYREEE (reference sequence). V trimming: 4 bases; J trimming: 3 bases; junction bases outside the gene matches: 7. The CDR3 is made up of 15 amino acids. The PCR ran on 60 Vbeta and 13 Jbeta primers. Per the original data handling: Later analysis identified 80 million to 90 million unique TCR beta chains, approximately 11 million shared. The data were produced by immunoSEQ multiplex PCR, yet TCRdb's version contains in-frame clones alone and is incomplete. V and J calls and clone size follow that table, whereas D and trimming were derived from the DNA. The sample consists of approximately 180,000 clones, 81% of them appearing once. A note on this clone: Its antigen is currently unknown.

General study points: A classifier reportedly called cytomegalovirus status with high sensitivity and specificity.

The donors gave bone marrow, and they were healthy. The chain uses TRBV5-4 and TRBJ1-2, with 9 nucleotides matching TRBD1. The sample comprised PBMCs. This TCR came from a woman younger than 35 in good health and CMV-seropositive. The CDR3 spells CASSPQGARDYGYTF. The CDR3, as DNA: TGTGCCAGCAGCCCACAGGGGGCGCGGGACTATGGCTACACCTTC.